Here is one T cell receptor beta chain with its context. The sample holds other DNA sequences that translate to the same CDR3. Authors' data handling: Estimates of nucleated cell counts were drawn from the amplification of reference gene primers. TCRdb's copy holds only in-frame clones and misses some; the assay was immunoSEQ multiplex PCR. The V and J calls and clone size were taken over from that table, and D and trimming were inferred from the DNA. The data hold approximately 170,000 clones, with around 84% observed a single time. This record comes from a study of blood T cell repertoires in COVID-19. Participants' reported clinical history set cohort assignment. Recovered status applied to Cohort 3 donors who had two consecutive negative PCRs. It also applied to those with clearance or with symptom resolution. Sequencing was performed on PBMCs or T cells enriched from blood (not recorded which). This clonotype was obtained from a woman aged 50 to 65 who had recovered from COVID-19.

The CDR3 region has the DNA TGTGCCAGCAGTTTGCGGAACACTGAAGCTTTCTTT. This encodes CASSLRNTEAFF. The chain links TRBV28 to TRBJ1-1, with unresolved D. Germline CDR1 MDHEN, CDR2 SYDVKM. The CDR3 sequence is 12 residues long. The V end was cut by 3 bases, the J end by 1 base, with 3 bases between.